This T cell receptor beta chain was obtained from a study of blood T cell repertoires in COVID-19 (dated by TCRdb to 2018 to 2021). With regard to the full study: The collaborator samples originated in the United States, Italy and Spain and spanned the acute and convalescent phases of COVID-19. The material from the prospective study consisted of cDNA or gDNA derived from T cells, B-cell-depleted T cells, or PBMCs. The dataset comprised deeply sampled blood TCRbeta repertoires from subjects exposed to, actively infected with, or recovered from COVID-19. A freely available public database, intended as a resource for researchers studying the immune response to SARS-CoV-2, is where the repertoires were released. Samples came from the ongoing ImmuneRACE study (first 160 participants) plus 1,254 subjects from 6 global collaborators. The sample metadata nearly always contained a de-identified subject ID, COVID-19 status, age in years and sex. Where available, HLA class I and class II types were obtained from metadata supplied by the sample provider rather than from assay-based typing. Broad study findings and their caveats: Clinical and demographic metadata were provided uncurated, with the amount varying by source and participant.

Whole blood was collected in K2EDTA tubes by collaborating institutions according to the institutions' own protocols. Collaborator samples were shipped for TCRbeta analysis as frozen whole blood, isolated PBMCs, or DNA extracted from either sample type. TCRbeta CDR3 regions were amplified from genomic DNA by means of the immunoSEQ Assay, a bias-controlled multiplex PCR. Under the source paper's analysis protocol: Within the assay, amplification of reference gene primers was used to estimate how many nucleated cells each sample contained. To quantify the absolute abundance of each unique TCRbeta CDR3 rearrangement, sequence reads were collapsed and filtered. For each sample, productive Simpson clonality was calculated as the square root of Simpson's diversity index across productive rearrangements. The clones in this table, taken by TCRdb from immuneACCESS, are in-frame only. Not every clone is retained; where verified, under half of the shortfall comes from an unresolved V gene, and the cause of the rest is unknown. That table supplies the V and J calls and clone size; D and trimming were determined from the DNA. The sample profile shows under 150,000 clones; approximately 81% of them were found once. About 13% of the sample lies in the top ten.

The CDR3 numbers 14 residues from cysteine through phenylalanine. Of all the DNA, just the CDR3 is kept, 42 bases in frame from base 1. For this chain, trimming is 5 bases at the V end and 4 bases at the J end, and the number of junction bases without a gene match is 9. Taken from the germline V gene (reference sequence), the CDR1 and CDR2 loops are GTSNPN and SVGIG. On this clone: Its antigen is currently not known. Base qualities are not provided; no much larger clone lies one nucleotide away.

Sample: peripheral blood. The V and J genes are TRBV30 and TRBJ1-2; the central 8 bases match TRBD1. This clonotype originated in a human donor in a cohort sampled during active COVID-19. The DNA sequence reads TGTGCCTGGCCGGTATACAGGGGGGGCTATGGCTACACCTTC. Its protein reads: CAWPVYRGGYGYTF.